These 28 T cell receptor beta chains originate from one sample sequenced in a study of T cell responses to AZD1222 COVID-19 vaccine. Sequencing was performed with immunoSEQ multiplex PCR; in TCRdb, only in-frame clones are kept and a portion is missing. The data show some 130,000 clones, roughly 90% seen once. The starting material was peripheral blood, obtained on day 0 of AZD1222 vaccination. These receptors all stem from an adult in good health.

The chain combines TRBV9 with TRBJ2-1; D is undetermined. This CDR3 region has 12 residues. V lost 0 bases, J lost 15 bases, and 13 bases lay in between. The germline CDR1 and CDR2 sequences are SGDLS and YYNGEE. CDR3 sequence reads: CASSVAESRPFF. CDR3 in DNA: TGTGCCAGCAGCGTAGCTGAGTCTAGGCCGTTCTTC. Supplemented by reference TRBV9 and TRBJ2-1, the full variable domain reads DSGVTQTPKHLITATGQRVTLRCSPRSGDLSVYWYQQSLDQGLQFLIQYYNGEERAKGNILERFSAQQFPDLHSELNLSSLELGDSALYFCASSVAESRPFFGPGTRLTVL.

This chain uses TRBV5-5 with TRBJ1-5, with 9 bases lining up with TRBD1. V dropped 0 bases and J dropped 3; count of bases not matched to a gene: 13. The germline V gene encodes CDR1 SGHKS and CDR2 YYEKEE (reference sequence). The CDR3 totals 19 residues. The CDR3 loop is CASSLDPPGQGGNNQPQHF. In nucleotides, the CDR3 is TGTGCCAGCAGCTTGGATCCCCCGGGACAGGGAGGTAACAATCAGCCCCAGCATTTT.

This chain links TRBV15 with TRBJ2-3; no firm D call. CDR1 and CDR2 (germline): LNHNV, YYDKDF (reference sequence). The CDR3 totals 12 residues. V shed 4 bases and J shed 7 bases, with 9 bases lying between them. The CDR3 protein is CATSTDANTQYF. CDR3 nucleotides: TGTGCCACCAGCACAGACGCAAATACGCAGTATTTT.

The V call is TRBV3-1 (or the pseudogene TRBV3-2), the J call TRBJ1-2; D ambiguous. Germline assignment: CDR1 LGHDT and CDR2 YNNKEL (reference sequence). The CDR3 runs to 14 residues. Trimming stripped 4 bases from V and 1 base from J, with 10 bases between. In nucleotides, the CDR3 is TGTGCCAGCAGCCGCGGTCGCAGTAACTATGGCTACACCTTC. It yields the protein CASSRGRSNYGYTF.

V and J are TRBV30 and TRBJ2-5, with TRBD1 matching 8 bases. The CDR3 consists of 14 residues. V lost 4 bases and J lost 1; bases outside the gene matches: 5. The V gene's germline CDR1 is GTSNPN and CDR2 SVGIG (reference sequence). CDR3 loop: CAWNLDRAQETQYF. The CDR3 DNA sequence: TGTGCCTGGAATCTGGACAGGGCCCAAGAGACCCAGTACTTC. The full variable domain, its missing parts supplied by reference TRBV30 and TRBJ2-5, is SQTIHQWPATLVQPVGSPLSLECTVEGTSNPNLYWYRQAAGRGLQLLFYSVGIGQISSEVPQNLSASRPQDRQFILSSKKLLLSDSGFYLCAWNLDRAQETQYFGPGTRLLVL.

The chain uses TRBV25-1 and TRBJ1-4, with D perhaps TRBD1 (6 bases). CDR3 length: 17 amino acids. Germline CDR1 and CDR2: MGHDK and SYGVNS. V shed 2 bases and J shed 4 bases, with 17 bases lying between them. CDR3 region: CASSERGKDSFNEKLFF. CDR3 DNA sequence: TGTGCCAGCAGTGAACGAGGAAAGGACAGCTTTAATGAAAAACTGTTTTTT.

The rearrangement links TRBV6-6 to TRBJ1-2; D unclear. Germline V gene data show CDR1 as MNHNY and CDR2 as SVGAGI (reference sequence). Between the trimmed V and J ends, which lost 7 bases and 0 bases, there was a span of 18 bases. The CDR3 covers 16 residues. CDR3 coding DNA: TGTGCCAGCACCAATTTAGAAACCTTAGCTAACTATGGCTACACCTTC. Protein: CASTNLETLANYGYTF.

The rearrangement links TRBV6-2 or TRBV6-3 to TRBJ2-6; no definite D call. The V end was cut by 2 bases, the J end by 0 bases, with 8 bases between. The CDR3 totals 16 residues. Germline V gene data show CDR1 as MNHEY and CDR2 as SVGEGT. The CDR3 region is CASSYNPDSGANVLTF. CDR3 coding DNA: TGTGCCAGCAGTTACAATCCCGACTCTGGGGCCAACGTCCTGACTTTC.

The chain joins TRBV29-1 to TRBJ2-1; perhaps TRBD2 as D (6 bases). Per the germline V gene, CDR1 is SQVTM and CDR2 is ANQGSEA. Deletions cut 8 bases from V and 8 bases from J, with 25 bases between. The CDR3 is made up of 15 amino acids. The CDR3 nucleotides read TGCAGCTCATCGCGAGGCGGGGAAGCTGAAGATGAGCAGTTCTTC. It encodes CSSSRGGEAEDEQFF.

The chain recombines TRBV11-2 with TRBJ2-1; 10 bases fit TRBD1. The CDR3 is 19 amino acids. Germline V CDR1 and CDR2: SGHAT, FQNNGV. V was pared by 5 bases and J by 6 bases, with 19 bases of the junction left unmatched. The CDR3 is CASSRESFLRTGGGNEQFF. DNA for the CDR3: TGTGCCAGCAGCCGAGAATCTTTTTTACGGACAGGGGGTGGCAATGAGCAGTTCTTC.

A single count supports this clone. This chain uses TRBV3-1 (or the pseudogene TRBV3-2) with TRBJ2-5; possible D gene TRBD2, 6 bases. CDR3 length equals 16 residues. Looked up from germline, CDR1 is LGHDT and CDR2 is YNNKEL (reference sequence). The germline V and J ends were trimmed by 1 base and 4 bases, with 16 bases remaining between them. The CDR3 DNA sequence: TGTGCCAGCAGCCAAGTCGGGGGTTTTCGCGGAGAGACCCAGTACTTC. Protein: CASSQVGGFRGETQYF.

V usage is TRBV6-6 and J usage is TRBJ1-2; 7 bases line up with TRBD1. Trimming removed 2 bases from V and 3 bases from J; junction bases left unmatched: 6. Germline CDR1 reads MNHNY; CDR2 reads SVGAGI (reference sequence). The CDR3 totals 15 residues. CDR3 sequence reads: CASSYPGQPHYGYTF. CDR3 sequence (DNA): TGTGCCAGCAGTTACCCGGGACAGCCTCACTATGGCTACACCTTC.

The chain links TRBV20-1 to TRBJ1-1; D not certain. V was shortened by 0 bases and J by 9 bases, with 8 bases between the two germline ends. The length of the CDR3 is 11 residues. Per the germline V gene, CDR1 is DFQATT and CDR2 is SNEGSKA (reference sequence). The CDR3: CSARESAKAFF. CDR3 nucleotide sequence: TGCAGTGCTAGAGAATCCGCCAAAGCTTTCTTT.

This rearrangement joins TRBV7-9 to TRBJ2-2; perhaps TRBD2 as D (6 bases). V lost 5 bases, J lost 5 bases, and 27 bases lay in between. The germline CDR1 and CDR2 sequences are SEHNR and FQNEAQ (reference sequence). The CDR3 sequence is 19 residues long. The CDR3 loop is CASSPFPLKADAGTGELFF. The CDR3 region has the DNA TGTGCCAGCAGCCCCTTCCCTTTAAAAGCCGACGCGGGAACCGGGGAGCTGTTTTTT.

The rearrangement links TRBV5-1 to TRBJ1-3; D remains unclear. The CDR3 contains 14 residues. Germline CDR1 is SGHRS and CDR2 is YFSETQ. V was cut by 2 bases and J by 0 bases, with 6 bases left in between. CDR3 region: CASSLQSSGNTIYF. CDR3 DNA sequence: TGCGCCAGCAGCTTACAGAGCTCTGGAAACACCATATATTTT.

The chain is built from TRBV29-1 and TRBJ2-1; TRBD1 aligns across 8 bases. The CDR3 is 15 amino acids. Germline CDR1 and CDR2: SQVTM and ANQGSEA. J was trimmed by 0 bases and V by 4 bases; bases with no gene match: 5. CDR3 sequence (DNA): TGCAGCGTTGGACAGGGGCCAAGCTCCTACAATGAGCAGTTCTTC. The encoded protein is CSVGQGPSSYNEQFF.

V and J are TRBV7-2 and TRBJ1-5; no definite D call. The ends were cut back, 0 bases at V and 1 base at J, with 19 bases in the middle. CDR1 is SGHTA and CDR2 is FQGNSA in the germline V gene. This CDR3 is 19 amino acids long. CDR3 in amino acids: CASSLADGGGYRSNQPQHF. The CDR3 DNA follows: TGTGCCAGCAGCTTAGCCGACGGCGGAGGGTATAGGAGCAATCAGCCCCAGCATTTT. Complete variable domain (other parts from reference TRBV7-2 and TRBJ1-5): GAGVSQSPSNKVTEKGKDVELRCDPISGHTALYWYRQSLGQGLEFLIYFQGNSAPDKSGLPSDRFSAERTGGSVSTLTIQRTQQEDSAVYLCASSLADGGGYRSNQPQHFGDGTRLSIL.

This CDR3 is CASSLSIGQIAYGYTF. Here the CDR3 DNA reads TGTGCCAGCAGTTTATCGATAGGGCAAATTGCCTATGGCTACACCTTC. V usage is TRBV27 and J usage is TRBJ1-2; no reliable D call. CDR1 MNHEY and CDR2 SMNVEV come from the germline V gene (reference sequence). Trimming shortened V by 0 bases and J by 4 bases, and 15 bases separated the two germline ends. This CDR3 region has 16 residues.

The CDR3 region is CAISESKAAGYTF. In DNA form, the CDR3 reads TGTGCCATCAGTGAGTCAAAGGCGGCTGGCTACACCTTC. V usage is TRBV10-3 and J usage is TRBJ1-2; D not resolved. The CDR3 loop spans 13 amino acids. Germline V gives CDR1 ENHRY, CDR2 SYGVKD. V lost 0 bases and J 7 bases, leaving 9 bases between the germline ends.

V usage is TRBV27 and J usage is TRBJ1-5, with TRBD1 as a possible D gene (5 bases). CDR3 length: 15 amino acids. Germline assignment: CDR1 MNHEY and CDR2 SMNVEV (reference sequence). With 6 bases removed from V and 5 bases from J, the gap between germline ends came to 17 bases. The CDR3 region is CASRPGPGGYQPQHF. As DNA, the CDR3 is TGTGCCAGCAGGCCAGGGCCTGGAGGATATCAGCCCCAGCATTTT.

The chain combines TRBV5-1 with TRBJ1-2, with TRBD1 as a possible D gene (6 bases). The V gene's germline CDR1 is SGHRS and CDR2 YFSETQ. Trimming left V 7 bases short and J 6 bases short, with 19 bases between. The CDR3 runs to 14 residues. The CDR3 DNA follows: TGCGCCAGCTCGAGACAGGAGGGGGTAGATGGCTACACCTTC. The encoded protein is CASSRQEGVDGYTF. Filled out from reference TRBV5-1 and TRBJ1-2, the complete variable domain reads KAGVTQTPRYLIKTRGQQVTLSCSPISGHRSVSWYQQTPGQGLQFLFEYFSETQRNKGNFPGRFSGRQFSNSRSEMNVSTLELGDSALYLCASSRQEGVDGYTFGSGTRLTVV.

The chain uses TRBV27 and TRBJ1-2; maybe TRBD1 (6 bases). CDR1 and CDR2 from the germline V gene are MNHEY and SMNVEV (reference sequence). The V gene lost 6 bases and the J gene lost 7 bases, with 21 bases spanning the gap. This CDR3 is 15 amino acids long. CDR3 nucleotides: TGTGCCAGCAGAATTTTAGGGGGGAACAGTGGTGGCTACACCTTC. Residues: CASRILGGNSGGYTF.

The chain employs TRBV5-1 and TRBJ2-3, with D maybe TRBD1 (5 bases). V lost 4 bases and J 6 bases, leaving 18 bases between the germline ends. The CDR3 has 15 residues. CDR1 is SGHRS, CDR2 YFSETQ, per germline. This CDR3 is CASSLDRGSRDTQYF. CDR3 coding DNA: TGCGCCAGCAGCCTAGACAGAGGCTCAAGGGATACGCAGTATTTT.

The J gene is TRBJ1-3, the V gene TRBV10-2, with TRBD1 as a possible D gene (6 bases). There are 13 residues in the CDR3. Trimming took off 5 bases at V and 6 bases at J, with 11 bases between the two ends. The V gene's germline CDR1 is WSHSY and CDR2 SAAADI. DNA of the CDR3: TGCGCCAGCAGTTTACAGGGCGCAAACACCATATATTTT. Translation gives CASSLQGANTIYF.

The chain combines TRBV13 with TRBJ1-3; no reliable D call. Trimming left V 0 bases short and J 3 bases short, with 6 bases between. The V gene's germline CDR1 is PRHDT and CDR2 FYEKMQ (reference sequence). This CDR3 has 14 residues. CDR3 nucleotide sequence: TGTGCCAGCAGCTTAGGCACTCTTGGAAACACCATATATTTT. Amino acid sequence: CASSLGTLGNTIYF. Full variable domain (outside the CDR3, taken from reference TRBV13 and TRBJ1-3): AAGVIQSPRHLIKEKRETATLKCYPIPRHDTVYWYQQGPGQDPQFLISFYEKMQSDKGSIPDRFSAQQFSDYHSELNMSSLELGDSALYFCASSLGTLGNTIYFGEGSWLTVV.

This chain joins TRBV19 and TRBJ2-1; TRBD1 agrees at 8 bases. This CDR3 is built from 14 residues. Germline lookup yields CDR1 LNHDA and CDR2 SQIVND (reference sequence). After removal of 6 bases from V and 4 bases from J, the junction contained 5 bases not matched to a gene. The CDR3 reads CASSPTGEYNEQFF. CDR3 in DNA: TGTGCCAGTAGCCCGACAGGGGAATACAATGAGCAGTTCTTC.

The chain combines TRBV4-1 with TRBJ2-2, with a tentative D call TRBD1 (5 bases). This CDR3 region has 18 residues. V was pared by 3 bases and J by 5 bases, with 22 bases between. Per germline, CDR1 MGHRA and CDR2 YSYEKL. The CDR3 loop is CASSHGGGQTLGTGELFF. The CDR3, as DNA: TGCGCCAGCAGCCATGGCGGCGGACAAACCCTGGGGACCGGGGAGCTGTTTTTT.

V usage is TRBV19 and J usage is TRBJ1-2, with D tentatively TRBD1 (5 bases). The CDR3 runs to 13 residues. The germline gives CDR1 LNHDA, CDR2 SQIVND (reference sequence). V gave up 7 bases and J gave up 0 bases, with 9 bases separating them. The CDR3 reads CASTGDANYGYTF. The CDR3 nucleotides are TGTGCCAGTACCGGGGACGCTAACTATGGCTACACCTTC.